The 20 T cell receptor beta chains listed next were all sequenced from one sample in a study of T cells after yellow fever vaccination. TCRdb reprocessed the 5' RACE reads via MiXCR and lists one record per CDR3 protein. The table shows 400,000 to 650,000 distinct CDR3 sequences, with roughly a fifth occurring only once. Specimen: PBMCs, collected about 21 days after the first yellow fever vaccination. The receptors shown here come from a man younger than 30 who received the YFV17D yellow fever vaccine.

The chain carries TRBV6-1 and TRBJ2-5; the match to TRBD1 covers 9 bases. CDR3 size: 16 residues. Trimming at V came to 6 bases and at J to 4 bases, leaving 12 bases not matched to a gene. In germline, CDR1 is MNHNS, CDR2 SASEGT. The CDR3 nucleotides are TGTGCCAGCAGATCCCTCTCAGGACAGGGGACAGAGACCCAGTACTTC. Its translation is CASRSLSGQGTETQYF.

This clonotype was found a few times. The J gene is TRBJ2-4, the V gene TRBV4-2, with TRBD1 matching over 11 bases. Germline V gives CDR1 LGHNA, CDR2 YNFKEQ. The CDR3 has 19 residues. Unmatched junction bases numbered 10, after V lost 0 bases and J lost 3 bases. The CDR3 nucleotides are TGTGCCAGCAGCCAAGATCCGGGGACAGGGGGTAACGTCAAAAACATTCAGTACTTC. This codes for CASSQDPGTGGNVKNIQYF.

Only a few counts were recorded for this clonotype. Here the CDR3 DNA reads TGTGCCAGCAGCTCTGGGACGGTTCACTATGGCTACACCTTC. This codes for CASSSGTVHYGYTF. V and J are TRBV7-8 and TRBJ1-2; a possible D gene is TRBD1 (5 bases). From germline, CDR1 is SGHVS and CDR2 FQNEAQ. Between the trimmed V and J ends, which lost 4 bases and 3 bases, there was a span of 12 bases. This CDR3 region has 14 residues.

The rearrangement joins TRBV4-2 to TRBJ2-1, with D maybe TRBD2 (6 bases). The germline V gene encodes CDR1 LGHNA and CDR2 YNFKEQ. This CDR3 region has 16 residues. Trimming shortened V by 0 bases and J by 4 bases, and 13 bases separated the two germline ends. CDR3 in amino acids: CASSQEERAIYNEQFF. The DNA for the CDR3 is TGTGCCAGCAGCCAAGAAGAGCGGGCCATTTACAATGAGCAGTTCTTC.

V and J are TRBV7-2 and TRBJ1-2; D not resolved. The CDR3 has 14 residues. The V gene lost 1 base and the J gene lost 8 bases, with 14 bases spanning the gap. Germline values: CDR1 SGHTA, CDR2 FQGNSA. This CDR3 reads CASSLDGSDHGYTF. For the CDR3, the DNA is TGTGCCAGCAGCTTAGATGGCTCCGACCACGGCTACACCTTC.

V is TRBV6-1 and J is TRBJ1-1, with D possibly being TRBD1 (6 bases). The V end was cut by 7 bases, the J end by 7 bases, with 22 bases between. This CDR3 has 15 amino acids. Germline V CDR1 and CDR2: MNHNS, SASEGT. CDR3 region: CASTRGQSIVGEAFF. CDR3 nucleotide sequence: TGTGCCAGCACCCGGGGGCAGTCGATCGTCGGTGAAGCTTTCTTT.

This clonotype was observed a handful of times. This chain joins TRBV5-1 and TRBJ2-5; 8 nucleotides match TRBD2. The trim removed 4 bases at V and 4 bases at J, leaving 12 bases unmatched. CDR3 length equals 16 residues. The V gene's germline CDR1 is SGHRS and CDR2 YFSETQ. The CDR3 nucleotides are TGCGCCAGCAGCCCCCTCGTCGGGGGGGCAGGAGAGACCCAGTACTTC. It specifies CASSPLVGGAGETQYF.

This clonotype came up many times. The chain has TRBV7-3 and TRBJ2-1; TRBD2 matches 9 bases. The CDR3 spans 14 residues. The J segment lost 8 bases and the V segment lost 2 bases, leaving 4 bases of the junction unmatched. The germline V gene has CDR1 SGHTA and CDR2 FQGTGA. CDR3 region: CASSLGRGGYEQFF. Here the CDR3 DNA reads TGTGCCAGCAGCTTAGGGCGGGGGGGCTATGAGCAGTTCTTC.

The genes are TRBV28 and TRBJ2-1; TRBD1 aligns across 10 bases. CDR1 is MDHEN, CDR2 SYDVKM, per germline. This CDR3 is 19 amino acids long. The junction had 19 bases not matched to a gene; V was cut back by 11 bases and J by 0 bases. CDR3 bases: TGTGCCGTCGGGCGCGACAGGGGGCCCAGCATTGGCTCCTACAATGAGCAGTTCTTC. Its protein product is CAVGRDRGPSIGSYNEQFF.

The chain couples TRBV25-1 to TRBJ2-3, with 8 positions matching TRBD2. The germline gives CDR1 MGHDK, CDR2 SYGVNS. This CDR3 has 16 amino acids. V was clipped by 1 base and J by 0 bases; unmatched bases: 3. DNA for the CDR3: TGTGCCAGCAGTGAATTGAGCGGGGGTAGCACAGATACGCAGTATTTT. This encodes CASSELSGGSTDTQYF.

This chain joins TRBV5-6 and TRBJ1-2, with D possibly TRBD1 on 5 matching bases. Between the trimmed V and J ends, which lost 7 bases and 5 bases, there was a span of 18 bases. Germline V gene data show CDR1 as SGHDT and CDR2 as YYEEEE. The CDR3 runs 14 residues. CDR3 sequence (DNA): TGTGCCAGCGGGACTGGGCAGGGAGGGTATGGCTACACCTTC. Translated, it gives CASGTGQGGYGYTF.

This chain uses TRBV27 with TRBJ2-7; 8 bases line up with TRBD1. With 5 bases clipped from V and 0 bases from J, the junction kept 18 bases outside the gene matches. CDR1 is MNHEY and CDR2 is SMNVEV in the germline V gene (reference sequence). The CDR3 runs to 19 residues. The CDR3 spells CASSPSAVGQATSSYEQYV. The CDR3 DNA sequence: TGTGCCAGCAGTCCATCGGCGGTGGGACAGGCAACAAGCTCCTACGAGCAGTACGTC.

This clonotype has more than one count but fewer than ten. The V gene is TRBV27, the J gene TRBJ1-4; D call uncertain. V shed 6 bases and J shed 5 bases, with 10 bases lying between them. CDR1 and CDR2 from the germline V gene are MNHEY and SMNVEV (reference sequence). CDR3 length equals 13 residues. The DNA for the CDR3 is TGTGCCAGCAGAAAGGGAATCAATGAAAAACTGTTTTTT. The encoded protein is CASRKGINEKLFF. Combining the CDR3 with reference TRBV27 and TRBJ1-4 gives the whole variable domain EAQVTQNPRYLITVTGKKLTVTCSQNMNHEYMSWYRQDPGLGLRQIYYSMNVEVTDKGDVPEGYKVSRKEKRNFPLILESPSPNQTSLYFCASRKGINEKLFFGSGTQLSVL.

A few counts support this clonotype. The J gene is TRBJ2-2, the V gene TRBV27, with D tentatively TRBD1 (6 bases). The CDR3 loop spans 15 amino acids. V was shortened by 7 bases and J by 1 base, with 13 bases between the two germline ends. The germline V gene encodes CDR1 MNHEY and CDR2 SMNVEV (reference sequence). CDR3 DNA sequence: TGTGCCAGCATGCCCACACAGGGGAACACCGGGGAGCTGTTTTTT. The encoded protein is CASMPTQGNTGELFF.

The chain combines TRBV7-9 with TRBJ2-5; TRBD1 agrees at 9 bases. Looked up from germline, CDR1 is SEHNR and CDR2 is FQNEAQ (reference sequence). The length of the CDR3 is 14 residues. The V and J ends lost 5 bases and 5 bases, in that order; junction bases with no gene match: 6. This CDR3 reads CASSTGTGRETQYF. The CDR3 region has the DNA TGTGCCAGCAGCACCGGGACAGGGCGGGAGACCCAGTACTTC. Full variable domain (rest looked up from reference TRBV7-9 and TRBJ2-5): DTGVSQNPRHKITKRGQNVTFRCDPISEHNRLYWYRQTLGQGPEFLTYFQNEAQLEKSRLLSDRFSAERPKGSFSTLEIQRTEQGDSAMYLCASSTGTGRETQYFGPGTRLLVL.

This clonotype has at least ten counts. The rearrangement joins TRBV12-3 or TRBV12-4 to TRBJ2-3, with D possibly being TRBD1 (5 bases). Trimming shortened V by 4 bases and J by 7 bases, and 9 bases separated the two germline ends. The CDR3 spans 12 residues. The CDR3 here is CASSSRVYTQYF. The DNA of the CDR3 is TGTGCCAGCAGTTCCAGGGTTTATACGCAGTATTTT.

The rearrangement uses TRBV7-3 and TRBJ1-1, with unresolved D. Germline CDR1 reads SGHTA; CDR2 reads FQGTGA. Trimming removed 0 bases from V and 1 base from J, with 6 bases in between. The CDR3 consists of 14 residues. The DNA of the CDR3 is TGTGCCAGCAGCTTAACGGCACAGAACACTGAAGCTTTCTTT. Translation: CASSLTAQNTEAFF.

The sample holds a few counts of this clonotype. The CDR3 here is CASSYSTGGADPYNEQFF. The CDR3 DNA follows: TGTGCCAGCAGTTACTCGACGGGGGGGGCTGACCCCTACAATGAGCAGTTCTTC. The J gene is TRBJ2-1, the V gene TRBV6-2 or TRBV6-3, with 8 bases identical to TRBD2. V shed 0 bases and J 2 bases; nucleotides not matched to a gene: 9. The germline CDR1 and CDR2 sequences are MNHEY and SVGEGT. The CDR3 is 18 amino acids.

The sample holds many counts of this clonotype. V and J are TRBV5-1 and TRBJ2-1; no definite D call. This CDR3 is 13 amino acids long. Trimming stripped 4 bases from V and 0 bases from J, with 5 bases between. CDR1 SGHRS and CDR2 YFSETQ come from the germline V gene. CDR3 bases: TGCGCCAGCAGCGACGGCTCCTACAATGAGCAGTTCTTC. It specifies CASSDGSYNEQFF.

The V and J genes are TRBV5-1 and TRBJ2-7; D perhaps matches TRBD1 (5 bases). From germline, CDR1 is SGHRS and CDR2 YFSETQ. Trimming took off 4 bases at V and 2 bases at J, with 13 bases between the two ends. The CDR3 consists of 14 residues. The CDR3 DNA reads TGCGCCAGCAGCAGGGGTAGGCAGACCTACGAGCAGTACTTC. Residues: CASSRGRQTYEQYF.